The subject of this entry is one T cell receptor beta chain. Looked up from germline, CDR1 is SGHTA and CDR2 is FQGNSA. V dropped 5 bases and J dropped 2; count of bases not matched to a gene: 6. The CDR3 is 15 amino acids. The record originates from a study of cytomegalovirus exposure and HLA in healthy donors. Amplification used 60 Vbeta primers and 13 Jbeta primers. Measured with immunoSEQ multiplex PCR; TCRdb has only the in-frame clones, and not every one. In the table there are about 96,000 clones, approximately 75% of which are singletons. This clonotype was sampled from a female donor in good health and CMV-seropositive. This rearrangement joins TRBV7-2 to TRBJ2-7; 10 nucleotides align to TRBD1. The sample was PBMCs. CDR3 nucleotide sequence: TGTGCCAGCAGCCTACCGACAGGGGGCCCCTACGAGCAGTACTTC. Amino acids: CASSLPTGGPYEQYF.